This TCR beta chain was obtained from a study of cytomegalovirus exposure and HLA in healthy donors. Overall study: Unique TCRs from HLA-typed donors, 70 million to 100 million of them, were held in an early data release.

With 60 Vbeta and 13 Jbeta primers, the PCR was carried out. The table came from immunoSEQ multiplex PCR; TCRdb's copy has only in-frame clones and leaves some out. Found here are under 110,000 clones, 76% of them singletons; the top ten hold about 4%. A remark on this clone: The antigen remains undetermined.

General observations from the study: The HLA-A and HLA-B alleles of most subjects were reportedly predicted accurately from TCR beta sequences. While the bulk of TCR sequences proved rare, some public TCRs turned up in many donors.

Germline V gene lookup returns CDR1 MDHEN and CDR2 SYDVKM. The CDR3 runs 18 residues. Between the trimmed V and J ends, which lost 5 bases and 1 base, there was a span of 21 bases. This clonotype was obtained from a man aged 40-55 years in good health and CMV-seronegative. The chain uses TRBV28 and TRBJ2-1, with D possibly being TRBD2 (6 bases). Sample: PBMCs. The CDR3 loop is CASSTPEELGRSYNEQFF. As DNA, the CDR3 is TGTGCCAGCAGTACGCCCGAAGAATTGGGGAGGTCCTACAATGAGCAGTTCTTC.